Detailed here is one T cell receptor (beta chain). This sample was included in a study of blood T cell repertoires in COVID-19. Some clones are missing from TCRdb's copy, which holds only in-frame ones; the method was immunoSEQ multiplex PCR. Here the sample spans approximately 230,000 clones, less than 90% being singletons. Sample: peripheral blood. This sequence originates from a young man with active or convalescent COVID-19.

The CDR3: CASSYGLQGYEQYF. The CDR3 nucleotides read TGTGCCAGCAGTTACGGATTACAGGGCTACGAGCAGTACTTC. The J gene is TRBJ2-7, the V gene TRBV6-5, with D perhaps TRBD1 (6 bases). The V gene's germline CDR1 is MNHEY and CDR2 SVGAGI. CDR3 length equals 14 residues. The V end was cut by 2 bases, the J end by 3 bases, with 11 bases between.